This T cell receptor beta chain was found in a study of blood T cell repertoires in COVID-19. About the study: The study drew acute and convalescent COVID-19 samples from the United States, Italy and Spain.

Seattle-derived patients entered the study during active infection and were followed longitudinally. Source study methods: Amplification of reference gene primers provided the estimated nucleated cell counts. Produced via immunoSEQ multiplex PCR; TCRdb's table is partial and in-frame only. D and trimming come from the DNA, and the V and J calls and clone size come from that table. The data hold a few hundred thousand clones, with about 90% observed a single time. With 3 bases removed from V and 0 bases from J, the gap between germline ends came to 12 bases. The CDR3 covers 15 residues. Germline V gives CDR1 SGHTA, CDR2 FQGNSA.

J is TRBJ2-7 and V is TRBV7-2; D ambiguous. The source material was peripheral blood. This clonotype originated in a woman aged 30 to 39 with COVID-19, enrolled during active disease. The CDR3 is CASSFGGSPSYEQYF. The CDR3 DNA reads as TGTGCCAGCAGCTTCGGCGGCAGCCCCTCCTACGAGCAGTACTTC.